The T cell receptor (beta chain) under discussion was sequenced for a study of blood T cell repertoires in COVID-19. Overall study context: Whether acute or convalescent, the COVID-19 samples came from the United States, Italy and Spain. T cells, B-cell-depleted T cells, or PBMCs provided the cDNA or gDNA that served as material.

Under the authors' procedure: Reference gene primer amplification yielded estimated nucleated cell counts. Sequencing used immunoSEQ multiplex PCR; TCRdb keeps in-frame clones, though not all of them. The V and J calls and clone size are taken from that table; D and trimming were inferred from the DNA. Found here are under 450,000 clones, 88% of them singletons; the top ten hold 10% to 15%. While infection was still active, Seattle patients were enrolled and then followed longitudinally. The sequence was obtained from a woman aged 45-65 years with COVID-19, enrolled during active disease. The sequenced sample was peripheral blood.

The CDR3 spells CASSLSGPRRSGANVLTF. The CDR3 coding sequence is TGTGCCAGCAGCTTATCTGGGCCCAGGCGCTCTGGGGCCAACGTCCTGACTTTC. The chain employs TRBV7-8 and TRBJ2-6, with D uncertain. CDR1 SGHVS and CDR2 FQNEAQ come from the germline V gene. The CDR3 covers 18 residues. V lost 2 bases to trimming and J lost 0 bases, with 14 bases between them. The complete variable domain, with remaining parts taken from reference TRBV7-8 and TRBJ2-6, reads GAGVSQSPRYKVAKRGQDVALRCDPISGHVSLFWYQQALGQGPEFLTYFQNEAQLDKSGLPSDRFFAERPEGSVSTLKIQRTQQEDSAVYLCASSLSGPRRSGANVLTFGAGSRLTVL.